The T cell receptor beta chain described here comes from a study of human T cells and chemical hapten exposure (dated by TCRdb to about 2021). With regard to the full study: For sensitization, 2% DPC in acetone was applied to a roughly 2 cm by roughly 2 cm area of upper inner arm skin. Alopecia areata with under or over 50% scalp involvement, alopecia totalis and alopecia universalis were represented in the patient cohort, which was mostly female. In alopecia patients, the study followed how the peripheral blood TCR repertoire changed in vivo over primary and secondary sensitization to diphenylcyclopropenone (DPC), a hapten. Libraries were pooled for sequencing, and per-sample TCR yields varied mainly because of small differences in library volumes within the pool. Patch testing was performed on the upper back with Finn chambers containing 0.01% DPC, and the patch tests were scored after 6 days according to International Contact Dermatitis Research Group standards. Blood samples were taken from patients before sensitization (week 0) and then at 2, 6 and about 24 weeks after DPC sensitization. Throughout the approximately 24-week study period, patients were also given weekly therapeutic DPC doses on the scalp. Blood for TCR sequencing was provided by twenty-nine alopecia patients at one to four time points (pre-sensitization, 2, 6 and 24 weeks). The paper's findings and limits, for the study overall: Because all patients had alopecia, a presumed autoimmune disease, the immune response of the patients might differ from that of healthy individuals. The number of TCRs above 1 in 1000 frequency did not change with DPC sensitization; there was no evidence of global repertoire structure alterations. Significantly more large CDR3 similarity clusters were formed by expanded TCRs than by pre-sensitization or healthy control sets, consistent with antigen-driven responses. A positive correlation was found between the number of PT1 expanded TCRs and patch test score, with significance reached at thresholds 8, 16 and 32 but not 4. Repeated subsampling changed both the strength of the expansion versus patch-test correlation and the threshold at which that correlation became significant.

This clonotype was recorded at least ten times. There is no known antigen for this receptor. It has no much larger one-base neighbor in the sample; base qualities were not kept. This specimen's time point label, interpreted: patch test 1, 2 weeks after DPC sensitization. The sample's treatment or condition label, decoded: therapeutic diphenylcyclopropenone sensitization with weekly scalp DPC. At each patch-test visit, blood was drawn before the patch test was applied. To be eligible, patients had to be aged 18 to 70, diagnosed with alopecia and judged suitable for DPC therapy, while pregnant patients were excluded. Total RNA was extracted from unfractionated whole blood that had been collected in Tempus Blood RNA tubes. Libraries were built with RACE. Sequencing was carried out with a NextSeq 500. During library preparation, unique molecular identifiers were attached to individual cDNA molecules so that TCRs could be counted quantitatively and reproducibly. For every blood RNA sample, sequencing covered both the TCR alpha and TCR beta chains. The study's own analysis went as follows. Samples had a median of approximately 96,000 TCRs, with a range from roughly 23,224 to 700,000. The Decombinator software suite was used to annotate the V, J and CDR3 of the TCR reads. To make PS versus PT1 abundance plots, every sample was subsampled to the same number of TCRs (28,000). TCRs were defined as expanded if absent before sensitization and observed at least eight times at the 2-week time point. TCRdb ran its own pipeline on the public reads, namely fastp trimming at Q25 and MiXCR clone calling, and kept in-frame beta chains. Rows are combined by CDR3 protein, so each entry shows the most common genes and DNA. The authors' filters were not applied to this entry. The table for this sample lists some 120,000 distinct CDR3 sequences; 12% of them were counted only once. The ten largest clones represent about 1.4% of the sample.

This specimen consisted of whole blood, obtained in connection with sensitization to the hapten diphenylcyclopropenone (DPC). This clonotype originated in a woman in her fifties or sixties with alopecia areata. Some clones in this sample may be carry-over from other donors' samples.

At the DNA level, the sequence is TGTGCCATCAGTGCGACCACAGATACGCAGTATTTT. Translated, it reads CAISATTDTQYF. The chain is made from TRBV10-3 and TRBJ2-3; a confident D gene designation cannot be given. Looking up the germline V gene yields CDR1 ENHRY and CDR2 SYGVKD. The V end loses 4 bases and the J end loses 2 bases, and a stretch of 4 bases separates them. Spanning cysteine to phenylalanine, the CDR3 consists of 12 amino acids. Only the CDR3 part of the read is kept: 36 bases, read in frame from the first base.